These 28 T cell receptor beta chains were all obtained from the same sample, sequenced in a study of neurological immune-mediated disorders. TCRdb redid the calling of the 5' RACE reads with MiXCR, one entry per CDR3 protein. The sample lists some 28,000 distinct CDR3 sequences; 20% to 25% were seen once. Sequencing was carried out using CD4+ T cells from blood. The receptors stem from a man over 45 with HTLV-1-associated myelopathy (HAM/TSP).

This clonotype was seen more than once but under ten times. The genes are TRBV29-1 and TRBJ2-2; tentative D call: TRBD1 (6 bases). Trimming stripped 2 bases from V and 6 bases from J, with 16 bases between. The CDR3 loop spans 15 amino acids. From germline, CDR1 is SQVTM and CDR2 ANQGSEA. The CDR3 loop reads CSVERAGAGAGELFF. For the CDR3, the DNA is TGCAGCGTTGAACGGGCAGGGGCCGGGGCCGGGGAGCTGTTTTTT.

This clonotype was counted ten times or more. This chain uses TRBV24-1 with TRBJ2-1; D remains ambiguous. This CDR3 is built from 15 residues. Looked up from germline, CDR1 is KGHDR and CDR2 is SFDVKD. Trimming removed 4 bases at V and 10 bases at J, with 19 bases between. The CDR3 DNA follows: TGTGCCACCAGTGACCCTGATTCGAGGCGCCCGGAGCAGTTCTTC. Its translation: CATSDPDSRRPEQFF.

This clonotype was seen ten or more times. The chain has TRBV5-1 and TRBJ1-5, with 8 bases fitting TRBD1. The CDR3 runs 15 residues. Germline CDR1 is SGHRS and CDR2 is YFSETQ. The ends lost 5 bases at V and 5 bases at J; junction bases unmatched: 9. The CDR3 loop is CASSPGQGGDQPQHF. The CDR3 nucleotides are TGCGCCAGCAGTCCCGGACAGGGTGGCGATCAGCCCCAGCATTTT.

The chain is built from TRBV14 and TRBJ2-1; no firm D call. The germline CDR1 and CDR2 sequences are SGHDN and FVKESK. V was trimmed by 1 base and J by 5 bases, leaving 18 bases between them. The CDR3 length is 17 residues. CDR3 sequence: CASSQGVGLVGNNEQFF. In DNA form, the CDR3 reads TGTGCCAGCAGCCAAGGGGTTGGGCTAGTGGGCAACAATGAGCAGTTCTTC.

The CDR3 sequence is CAISEHGGSDTQYF. In DNA form, the CDR3 reads TGTGCCATCAGTGAACATGGAGGTTCAGATACGCAGTATTTT. The V gene is TRBV10-3, the J gene TRBJ2-3; tentatively, D is TRBD2 (5 bases). In germline, CDR1 is ENHRY, CDR2 SYGVKD. Trimming cost V 3 bases and J 4 bases, with 11 bases left between them. The CDR3 is made up of 14 amino acids.

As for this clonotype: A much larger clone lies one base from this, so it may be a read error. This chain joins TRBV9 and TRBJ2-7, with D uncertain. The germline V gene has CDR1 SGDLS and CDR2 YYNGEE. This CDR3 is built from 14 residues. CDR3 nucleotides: TGTGCCAGCAGCGCTACTGACGTCAACTACGATCAGTACTTC. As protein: CASSATDVNYDQYF. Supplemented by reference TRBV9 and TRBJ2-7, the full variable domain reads DSGVTQTPKHLITATGQRVTLRCSPRSGDLSVYWYQQSLDQGLQFLIQYYNGEERAKGNILERFSAQQFPDLHSELNLSSLELGDSALYFCASSATDVNYDQYFGPGTRLTVT.

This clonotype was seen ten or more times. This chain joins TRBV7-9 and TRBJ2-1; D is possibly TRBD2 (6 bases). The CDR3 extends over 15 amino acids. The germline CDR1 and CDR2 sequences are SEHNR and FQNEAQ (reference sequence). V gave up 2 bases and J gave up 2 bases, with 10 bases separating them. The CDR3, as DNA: TGTGCCAGCAGCTTAAGTTGGGGGGCCTACAATGAGCAGTTCTTC. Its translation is CASSLSWGAYNEQFF.

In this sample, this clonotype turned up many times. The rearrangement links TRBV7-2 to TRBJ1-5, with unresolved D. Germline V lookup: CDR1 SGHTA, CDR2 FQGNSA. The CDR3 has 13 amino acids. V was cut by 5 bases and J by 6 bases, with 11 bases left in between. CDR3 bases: TGTGCCAGCAGCACTCAGGAAAGTCAGCCCCAGCATTTT. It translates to CASSTQESQPQHF.

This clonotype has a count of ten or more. The CDR3 reads CATSTWTVSGYTF. CDR3 coding DNA: TGTGCCACCAGCACCTGGACAGTCAGCGGCTACACCTTC. The chain uses TRBV15 and TRBJ1-2, with D perhaps TRBD1 (6 bases). V lost 4 bases and J lost 8, with 14 bases in between. This CDR3 has 13 residues. Germline V gives CDR1 LNHNV, CDR2 YYDKDF (reference sequence).

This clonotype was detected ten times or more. The CDR3 is CASSLGGSGRYEQYF. CDR3 sequence (DNA): TGTGCCAGCAGCTTAGGGGGTAGCGGGAGGTACGAGCAGTACTTC. This chain uses TRBV7-2 with TRBJ2-7; 10 bases map to TRBD2. The V segment lost 1 base and the J segment 4 bases; nucleotides outside the gene matches: 4. This CDR3 region has 15 residues. CDR1 SGHTA and CDR2 FQGNSA come from the germline V gene.

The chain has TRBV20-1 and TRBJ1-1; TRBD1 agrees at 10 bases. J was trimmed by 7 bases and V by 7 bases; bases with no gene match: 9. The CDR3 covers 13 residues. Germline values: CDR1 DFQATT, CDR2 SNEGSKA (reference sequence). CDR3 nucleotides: TGCAGTGTAGTGACAGGGGGCAAGTATGAAGCTTTCTTT. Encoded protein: CSVVTGGKYEAFF.

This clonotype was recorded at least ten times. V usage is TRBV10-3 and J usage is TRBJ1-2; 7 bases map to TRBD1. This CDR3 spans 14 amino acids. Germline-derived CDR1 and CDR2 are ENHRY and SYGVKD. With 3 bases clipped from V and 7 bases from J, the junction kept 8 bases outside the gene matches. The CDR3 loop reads CAISELGGLGGYTF. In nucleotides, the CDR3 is TGTGCCATCAGTGAACTAGGGGGCCTCGGTGGCTACACCTTC.

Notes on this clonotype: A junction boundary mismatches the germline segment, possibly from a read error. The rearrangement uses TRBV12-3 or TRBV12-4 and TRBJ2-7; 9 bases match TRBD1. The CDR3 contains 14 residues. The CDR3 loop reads CASAPTGGEREQYF. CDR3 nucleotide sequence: TGTGCCAGCGCCCCGACAGGGGGGGAGAGGGAGCAATACTTC.

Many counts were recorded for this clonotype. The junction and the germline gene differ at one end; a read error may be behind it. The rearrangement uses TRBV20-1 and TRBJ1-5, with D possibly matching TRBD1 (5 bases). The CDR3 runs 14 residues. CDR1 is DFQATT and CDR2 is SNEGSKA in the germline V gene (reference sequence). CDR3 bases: TGCAGTGCCAGAGCGGGGCCGTCTAGTCAGCCCCAGCATTTT. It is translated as CSARAGPSSQPQHF.

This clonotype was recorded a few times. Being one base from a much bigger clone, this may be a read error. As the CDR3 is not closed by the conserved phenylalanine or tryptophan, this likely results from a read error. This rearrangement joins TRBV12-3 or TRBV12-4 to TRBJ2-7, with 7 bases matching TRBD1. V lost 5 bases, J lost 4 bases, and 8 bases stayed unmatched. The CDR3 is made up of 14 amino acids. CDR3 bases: TGTGCCAGCAGTCGACAGGGAAGCTATTACGAGCAGTACTCC. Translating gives CASSRQGSYYEQYS.

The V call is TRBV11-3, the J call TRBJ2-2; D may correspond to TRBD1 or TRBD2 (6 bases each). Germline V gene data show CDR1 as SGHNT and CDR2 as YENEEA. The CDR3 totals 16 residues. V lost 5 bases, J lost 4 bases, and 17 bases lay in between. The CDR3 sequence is CASSTYRGPGTGELFF. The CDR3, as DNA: TGTGCCAGCAGCACCTACCGGGGGCCTGGCACCGGGGAGCTGTTTTTT.

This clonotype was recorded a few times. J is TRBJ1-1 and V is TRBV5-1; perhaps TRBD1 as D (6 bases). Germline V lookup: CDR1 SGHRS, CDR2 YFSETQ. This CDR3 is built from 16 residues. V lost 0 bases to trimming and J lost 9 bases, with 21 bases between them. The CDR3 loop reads CASSLGVWGAEIQAFF. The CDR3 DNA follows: TGCGCCAGCAGCTTGGGGGTCTGGGGGGCTGAGATACAAGCTTTCTTT. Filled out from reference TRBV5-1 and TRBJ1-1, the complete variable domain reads KAGVTQTPRYLIKTRGQQVTLSCSPISGHRSVSWYQQTPGQGLQFLFEYFSETQRNKGNFPGRFSGRQFSNSRSEMNVSTLELGDSALYLCASSLGVWGAEIQAFFGQGTRLTVV.

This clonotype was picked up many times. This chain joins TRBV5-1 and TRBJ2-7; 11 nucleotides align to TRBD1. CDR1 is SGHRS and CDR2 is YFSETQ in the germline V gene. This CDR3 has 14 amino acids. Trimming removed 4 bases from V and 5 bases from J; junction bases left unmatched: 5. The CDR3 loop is CASSPGQGAHEQYF. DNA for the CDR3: TGCGCCAGCAGCCCAGGACAGGGGGCCCACGAGCAGTACTTC.

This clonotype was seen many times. The CDR3 is CASRQQGYTEAFF. In DNA, the CDR3 is TGTGCCAGCAGGCAACAGGGGTACACTGAAGCTTTCTTT. This chain uses TRBV27 with TRBJ1-1; the match to TRBD1 covers 7 bases. Trimming at V came to 6 bases and at J to 3 bases, leaving 4 bases not matched to a gene. Germline V gene lookup returns CDR1 MNHEY and CDR2 SMNVEV (reference sequence). The CDR3 extends over 13 amino acids.

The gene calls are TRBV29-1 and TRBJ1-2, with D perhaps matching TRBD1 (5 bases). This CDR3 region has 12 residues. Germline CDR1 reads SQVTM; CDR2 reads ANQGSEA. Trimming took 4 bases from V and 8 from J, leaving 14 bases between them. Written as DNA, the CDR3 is TGCAGCGTTGTCGCATGGGACCAGGGCTACACCTTC. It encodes CSVVAWDQGYTF.

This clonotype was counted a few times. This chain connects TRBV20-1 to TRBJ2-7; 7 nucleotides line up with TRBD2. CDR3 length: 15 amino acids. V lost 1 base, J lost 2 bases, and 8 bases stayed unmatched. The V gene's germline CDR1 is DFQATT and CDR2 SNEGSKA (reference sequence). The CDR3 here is CSARAPGGRAYEQYF. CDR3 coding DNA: TGCAGTGCTAGAGCCCCTGGCGGGAGAGCCTACGAGCAGTACTTC.

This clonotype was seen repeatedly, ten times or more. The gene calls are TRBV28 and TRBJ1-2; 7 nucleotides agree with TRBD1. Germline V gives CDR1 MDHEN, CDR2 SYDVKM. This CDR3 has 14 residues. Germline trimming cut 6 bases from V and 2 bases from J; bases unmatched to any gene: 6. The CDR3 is CASRIPGQNYGYTF. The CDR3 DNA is TGTGCCAGCAGGATACCGGGACAGAACTATGGCTACACCTTC.

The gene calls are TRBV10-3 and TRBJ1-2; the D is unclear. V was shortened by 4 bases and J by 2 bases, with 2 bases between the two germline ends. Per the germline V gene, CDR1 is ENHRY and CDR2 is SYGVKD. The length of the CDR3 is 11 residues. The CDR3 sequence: CAISANYGYTF. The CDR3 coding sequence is TGTGCCATCAGTGCCAACTATGGCTACACCTTC.

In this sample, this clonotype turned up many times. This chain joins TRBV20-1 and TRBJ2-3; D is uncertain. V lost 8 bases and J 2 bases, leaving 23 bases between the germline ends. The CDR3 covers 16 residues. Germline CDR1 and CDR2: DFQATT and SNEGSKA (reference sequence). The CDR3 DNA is TGCAGTTTCTTCTTTTTAGGTTTTGGAGACACAGATACGCAGTATTTT. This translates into CSFFFLGFGDTDTQYF.

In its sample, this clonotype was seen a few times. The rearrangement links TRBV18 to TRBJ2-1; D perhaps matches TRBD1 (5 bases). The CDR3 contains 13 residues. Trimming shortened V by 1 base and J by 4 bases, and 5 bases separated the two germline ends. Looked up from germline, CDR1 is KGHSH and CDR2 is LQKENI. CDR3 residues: CASSPRQYNEQFF. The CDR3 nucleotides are TGTGCCAGCTCACCACGACAGTACAATGAGCAGTTCTTC.

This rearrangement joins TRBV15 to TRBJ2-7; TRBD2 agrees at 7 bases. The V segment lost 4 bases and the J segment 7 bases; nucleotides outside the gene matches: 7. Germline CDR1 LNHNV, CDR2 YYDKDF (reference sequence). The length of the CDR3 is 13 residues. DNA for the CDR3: TGTGCCACCAGCATCACTGCGGGGGAAGAGCAGTACTTC. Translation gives CATSITAGEEQYF. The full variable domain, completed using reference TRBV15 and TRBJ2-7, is DAMVIQNPRYQVTQFGKPVTLSCSQTLNHNVMYWYQQKSSQAPKLLFHYYDKDFNNEADTPDNFQSRRPNTSFCFLDIRSPGLGDTAMYLCATSITAGEEQYFGPGTRLTVT.

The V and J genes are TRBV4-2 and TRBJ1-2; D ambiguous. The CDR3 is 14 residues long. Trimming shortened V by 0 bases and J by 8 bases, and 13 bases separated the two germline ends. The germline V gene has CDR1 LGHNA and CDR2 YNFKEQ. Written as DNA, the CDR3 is TGTGCCAGCAGCCAAGAATACAACGTCAAAGGCTACACCTTC. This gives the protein CASSQEYNVKGYTF.

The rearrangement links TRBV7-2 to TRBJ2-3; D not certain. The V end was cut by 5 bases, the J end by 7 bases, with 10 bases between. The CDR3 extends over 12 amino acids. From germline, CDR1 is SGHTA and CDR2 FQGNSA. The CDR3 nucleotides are TGTGCCAGCAGCCCGTCAAGTCATACGCAGTATTTT. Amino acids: CASSPSSHTQYF.